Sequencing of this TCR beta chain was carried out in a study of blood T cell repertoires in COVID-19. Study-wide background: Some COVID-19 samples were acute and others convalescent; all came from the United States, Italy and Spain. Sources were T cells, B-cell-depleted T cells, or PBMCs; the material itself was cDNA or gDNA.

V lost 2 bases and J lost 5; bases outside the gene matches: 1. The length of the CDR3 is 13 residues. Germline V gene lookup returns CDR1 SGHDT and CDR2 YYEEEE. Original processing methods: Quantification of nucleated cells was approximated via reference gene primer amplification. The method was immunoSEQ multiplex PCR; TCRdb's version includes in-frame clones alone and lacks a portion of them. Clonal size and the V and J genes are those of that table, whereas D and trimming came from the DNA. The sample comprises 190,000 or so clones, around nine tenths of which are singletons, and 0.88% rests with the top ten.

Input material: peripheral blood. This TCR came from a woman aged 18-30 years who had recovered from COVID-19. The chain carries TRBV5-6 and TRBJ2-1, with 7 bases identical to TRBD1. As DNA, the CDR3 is TGTGCCAGCAGCTTTGGGACAGACAATGAGCAGTTCTTC. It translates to CASSFGTDNEQFF.